This T cell receptor (beta chain) was obtained from a study of CD8 T cells in ankylosing spondylitis (dated by TCRdb to about 2017). For context, the study as a whole: To find TCR variants linked to disease, the study profiled T cell receptor beta repertoires in ankylosing spondylitis patients and healthy donors. Samples of peripheral blood were taken, and for ankylosing spondylitis patients, synovial fluid was collected as well. The full study cohort comprised about 25 ankylosing spondylitis patients and 110 or so healthy donors. Broad study findings and their caveats: The disease-linked clones had a CD8+ phenotype and were found at relatively low frequencies in peripheral blood. Significant enrichment of the disease-linked clones was reported in matched synovial fluid samples from ankylosing spondylitis patients. Some TCR beta motif variants had previously been reported in synovial fluid and blood of reactive arthritis patients, which suggested common disease-initiation mechanisms. A TCR beta motif made up of 7 to 9 highly homologous amino acid variants appeared to be characteristic of blood from ankylosing spondylitis patients.

The CDR3 contains 16 residues, cysteine and phenylalanine counted. The only DNA kept is the CDR3, 48 bases in frame from the first base. From a lookup of the germline V gene, CDR1 and CDR2 are SGHRS and YFSETQ. At the junction V is shortened by 1 base and J by 4 bases, with 17 bases in between. About this clonotype itself: What antigen it recognizes has not been identified. A much bigger clone sits one base away, suggesting this may be a read error.

TCRdb names Illumina HiSeq 2500 as the instrument used. TCR beta libraries were prepared by quantitative 5'-RACE with molecular barcodes. As for how the authors treated the data: To identify disease-linked TCR variants, a new computational method was used, one built on a probabilistic model of VDJ rearrangement. The raw public data were reprocessed by TCRdb itself: fastp quality trimming at Q25, MiXCR clonotype calling, in-frame beta chains only. Identical CDR3 proteins give one entry, which carries the most common genes and DNA. TCRdb's processing, not the authors', yielded these V and J calls. The sample has some 200,000 distinct CDR3 sequences on record, over 10% of them singletons. The top ten constitute about 15% of the sample.

The sample comprised blood, either unsorted or a sorted T cell fraction (not recorded which). The V gene is TRBV5-1 and the J gene is TRBJ2-5; no D gene can be assigned with confidence. This receptor was identified in a male donor with ankylosing spondylitis or in good health (not recorded which). The CDR3 has the sequence CASSLYPEERPETQYF. The nucleotides are TGCGCCAGCAGCTTGTACCCAGAGGAGCGTCCAGAGACCCAGTACTTC.